This T cell receptor (beta chain) was retrieved from a study of identifying expanded T cells in peripheral blood. Study-level points and caveats: Technical replicates showed roughly 1.2 changed clones; approximately two weeks roughly 16; four weeks 19. Across healthy donors, higher total template counts meant significantly greater roughly 2-week count variance.

TCRdb's table, derived via immunoSEQ multiplex PCR, lists solely in-frame clones and lacks some. This sample has approximately 100,000 clones, with 88% found just once. CDR3 length equals 16 residues. A note on this clone: Its antigen remains unknown.

The chain employs TRBV21-1 and TRBJ2-7; TRBD1, the table's D call, was not compared with the DNA. TRBV21-1 is classified as a pseudogene. The origin of this receptor is a person aged 18 to 75 in good health. What was sequenced was blood. CDR3 sequence (DNA): TGTGCCAGCAGCAAGTTCCGGGACAGGGCGTCCTACGAGCAGTACTTC. This codes for CASSKFRDRASYEQYF.